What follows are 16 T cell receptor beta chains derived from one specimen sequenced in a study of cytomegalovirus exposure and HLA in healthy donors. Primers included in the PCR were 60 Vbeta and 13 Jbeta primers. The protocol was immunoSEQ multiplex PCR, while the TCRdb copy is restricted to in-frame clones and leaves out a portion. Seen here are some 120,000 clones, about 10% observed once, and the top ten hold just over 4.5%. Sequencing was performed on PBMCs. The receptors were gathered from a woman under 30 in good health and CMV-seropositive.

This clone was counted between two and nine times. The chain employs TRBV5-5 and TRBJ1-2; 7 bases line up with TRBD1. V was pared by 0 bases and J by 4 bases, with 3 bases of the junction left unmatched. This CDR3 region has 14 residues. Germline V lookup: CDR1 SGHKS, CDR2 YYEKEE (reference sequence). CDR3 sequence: CASSLAGDSYGYTF. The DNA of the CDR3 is TGTGCCAGCAGCTTGGCCGGGGACAGCTATGGCTACACCTTC.

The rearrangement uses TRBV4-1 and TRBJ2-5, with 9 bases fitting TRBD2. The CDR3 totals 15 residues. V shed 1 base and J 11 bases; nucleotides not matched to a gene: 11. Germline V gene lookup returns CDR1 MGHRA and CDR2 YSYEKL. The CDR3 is CASSQGLAGLEEQYF. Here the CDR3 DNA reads TGCGCCAGCAGCCAAGGCCTAGCGGGGCTTGAAGAGCAGTACTTC.

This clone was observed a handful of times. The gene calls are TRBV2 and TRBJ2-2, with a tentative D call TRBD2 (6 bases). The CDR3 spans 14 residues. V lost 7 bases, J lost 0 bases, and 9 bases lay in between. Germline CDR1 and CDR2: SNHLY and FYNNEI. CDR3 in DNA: TGTGCCAGCAAGGCGGGACCGAACACCGGGGAGCTGTTTTTT. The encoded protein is CASKAGPNTGELFF.

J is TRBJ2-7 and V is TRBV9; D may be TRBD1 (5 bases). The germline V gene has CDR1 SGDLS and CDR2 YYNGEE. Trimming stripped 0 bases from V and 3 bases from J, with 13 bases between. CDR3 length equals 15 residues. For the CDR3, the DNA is TGTGCCAGCAGCGTAGCGCCCACGACAGTCTACGAGCAGTACTTC. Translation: CASSVAPTTVYEQYF.

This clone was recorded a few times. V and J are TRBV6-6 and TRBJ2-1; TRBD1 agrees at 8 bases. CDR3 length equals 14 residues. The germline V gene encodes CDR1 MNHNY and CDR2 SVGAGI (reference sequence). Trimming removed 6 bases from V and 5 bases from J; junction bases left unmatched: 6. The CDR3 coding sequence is TGTGCCAGCAGGACGACAGGGGCGAACAATGAGCAGTTCTTC. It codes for CASRTTGANNEQFF.

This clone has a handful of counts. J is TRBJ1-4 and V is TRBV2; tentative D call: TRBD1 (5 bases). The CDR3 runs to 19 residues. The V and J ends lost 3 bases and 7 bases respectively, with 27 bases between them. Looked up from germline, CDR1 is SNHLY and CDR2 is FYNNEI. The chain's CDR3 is CASSEPEGRVDSDTEKLFF. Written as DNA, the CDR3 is TGTGCCAGCAGTGAGCCAGAAGGCAGGGTGGATTCCGACACTGAAAAACTGTTTTTT.

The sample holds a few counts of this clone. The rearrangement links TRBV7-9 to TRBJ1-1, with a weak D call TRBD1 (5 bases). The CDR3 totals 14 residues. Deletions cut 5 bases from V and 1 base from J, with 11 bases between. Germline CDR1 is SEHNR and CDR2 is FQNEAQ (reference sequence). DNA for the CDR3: TGTGCCAGCAGCCGGATTCAGGGGAACACTGAAGCTTTCTTT. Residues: CASSRIQGNTEAFF.

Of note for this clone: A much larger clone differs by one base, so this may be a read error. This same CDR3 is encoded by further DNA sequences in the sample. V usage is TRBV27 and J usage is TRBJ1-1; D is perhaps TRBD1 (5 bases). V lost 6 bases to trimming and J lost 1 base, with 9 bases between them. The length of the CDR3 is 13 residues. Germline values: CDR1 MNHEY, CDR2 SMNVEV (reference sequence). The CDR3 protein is CASSLTGNTEAFF. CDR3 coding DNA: TGTGCCAGCAGCTTAACAGGGAACACTGAAGCTTTCTTT.

CDR3 bases: TGCGCCAGCAGCAATCAGGGTCCCGGGGAGCTGTTTTTT. Translating gives CASSNQGPGELFF. V usage is TRBV4-1 and J usage is TRBJ2-2, with D possibly matching TRBD1 (5 bases). V dropped 5 bases and J dropped 6 bases, with 10 bases sitting between them. The CDR3 runs to 13 residues. Germline lookup yields CDR1 MGHRA and CDR2 YSYEKL.

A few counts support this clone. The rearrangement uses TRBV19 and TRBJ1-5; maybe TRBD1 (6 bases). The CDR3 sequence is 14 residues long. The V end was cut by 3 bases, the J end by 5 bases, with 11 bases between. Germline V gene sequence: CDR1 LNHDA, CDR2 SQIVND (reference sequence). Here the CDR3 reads CASSMAGADQPQHF. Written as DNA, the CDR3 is TGTGCCAGTAGTATGGCAGGGGCGGATCAGCCCCAGCATTTT.

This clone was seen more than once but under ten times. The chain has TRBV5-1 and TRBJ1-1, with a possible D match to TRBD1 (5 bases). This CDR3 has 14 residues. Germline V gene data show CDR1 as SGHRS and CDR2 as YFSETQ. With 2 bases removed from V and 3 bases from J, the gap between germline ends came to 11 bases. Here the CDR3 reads CASSFIGVYTEAFF. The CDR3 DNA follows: TGCGCCAGCAGCTTTATAGGGGTTTACACTGAAGCTTTCTTT. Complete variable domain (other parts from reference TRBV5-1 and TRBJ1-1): KAGVTQTPRYLIKTRGQQVTLSCSPISGHRSVSWYQQTPGQGLQFLFEYFSETQRNKGNFPGRFSGRQFSNSRSEMNVSTLELGDSALYLCASSFIGVYTEAFFGQGTRLTVV.

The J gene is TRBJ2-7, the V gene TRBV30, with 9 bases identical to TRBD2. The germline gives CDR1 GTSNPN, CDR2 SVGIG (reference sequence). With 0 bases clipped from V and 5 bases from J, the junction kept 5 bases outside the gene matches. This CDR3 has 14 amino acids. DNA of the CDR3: TGTGCCTGGAGTGTTGGGGGGACTAGCAACGAGCAGTACTTC. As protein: CAWSVGGTSNEQYF.

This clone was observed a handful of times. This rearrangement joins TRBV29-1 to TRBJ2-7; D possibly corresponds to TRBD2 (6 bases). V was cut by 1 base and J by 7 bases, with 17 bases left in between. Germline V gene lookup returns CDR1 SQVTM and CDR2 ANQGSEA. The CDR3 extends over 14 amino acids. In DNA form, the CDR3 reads TGCAGCGTTGAAGGCTCGGGTAGCGGTAGGGAGCAGTACTTC. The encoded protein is CSVEGSGSGREQYF.

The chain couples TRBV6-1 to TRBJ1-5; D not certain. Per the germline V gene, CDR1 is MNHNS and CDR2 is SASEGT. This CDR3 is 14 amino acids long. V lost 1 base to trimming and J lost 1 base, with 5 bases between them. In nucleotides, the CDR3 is TGTGCCAGCAGTGAAGGGCTCAGCAATCAGCCCCAGCATTTT. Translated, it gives CASSEGLSNQPQHF.

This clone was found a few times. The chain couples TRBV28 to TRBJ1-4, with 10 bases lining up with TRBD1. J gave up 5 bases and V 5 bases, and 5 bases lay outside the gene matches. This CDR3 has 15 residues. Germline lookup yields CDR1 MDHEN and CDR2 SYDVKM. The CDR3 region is CASSRQGAGNEKLFF. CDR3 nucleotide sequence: TGTGCCAGCAGTAGACAGGGGGCCGGAAATGAAAAACTGTTTTTT. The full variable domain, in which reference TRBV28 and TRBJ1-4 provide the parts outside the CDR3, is DVKVTQSSRYLVKRTGEKVFLECVQDMDHENMFWYRQDPGLGLRLIYFSYDVKMKEKGDIPEGYSVSREKKERFSLILESASTNQTSMYLCASSRQGAGNEKLFFGSGTQLSVL.

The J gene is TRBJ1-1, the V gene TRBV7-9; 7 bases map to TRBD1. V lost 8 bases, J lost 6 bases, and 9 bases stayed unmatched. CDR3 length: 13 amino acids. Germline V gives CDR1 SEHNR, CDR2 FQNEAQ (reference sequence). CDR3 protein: CASVKSQGPEAFF. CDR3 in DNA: TGTGCCAGCGTCAAGTCACAGGGGCCTGAAGCTTTCTTT.